This T cell receptor beta chain was identified during a study of T cell repertoires in cytomegalovirus infection. Study in general: Public TCR beta signatures marked donors with CMV infection and the matching HLA.

TCRdb called the reads again in MiXCR, with one record for every CDR3 protein. The sample holds 200,000 to 300,000 distinct CDR3 sequences, over 9% seen once. Between the trimmed V and J ends, which lost 5 bases and 2 bases, there was a span of 13 bases. The CDR3 consists of 13 residues. Germline values: CDR1 DFQATT, CDR2 SNEGSKA (reference sequence). With respect to this clonotype: Its specificity is not known.

Whole-study findings and limits: Identification of carriers of CMV plus the relevant HLA was performed using cumulative public TCR beta family frequency. The study found HLA-C-restricted CMV-specific TCR beta clonotypes dominating the ex vivo response.

The source material was PBMCs. The chain recombines TRBV20-1 with TRBJ2-7; D uncertain. This TCR was recovered from a human donor in good health (CMV status not recorded). Some clones in this sample may be carry-over from other donors' samples. The CDR3 sequence: CSAPKSLTYEQYF. For the CDR3, the DNA is TGCAGTGCTCCGAAAAGCCTGACCTACGAGCAGTACTTC.